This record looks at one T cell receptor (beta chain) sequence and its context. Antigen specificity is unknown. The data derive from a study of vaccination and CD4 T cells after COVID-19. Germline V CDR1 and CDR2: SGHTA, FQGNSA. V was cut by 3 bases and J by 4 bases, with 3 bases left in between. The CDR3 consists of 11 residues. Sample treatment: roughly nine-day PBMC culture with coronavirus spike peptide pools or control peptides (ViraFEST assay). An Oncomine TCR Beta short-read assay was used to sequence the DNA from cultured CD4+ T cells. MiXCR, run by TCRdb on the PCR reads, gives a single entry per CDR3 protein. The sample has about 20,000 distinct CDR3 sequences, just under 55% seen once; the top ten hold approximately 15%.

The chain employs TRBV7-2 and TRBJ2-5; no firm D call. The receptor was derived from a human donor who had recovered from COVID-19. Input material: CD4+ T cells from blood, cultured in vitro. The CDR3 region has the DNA TGTGCCAGCAGCTTGATAGAGACCCAGTACTTC. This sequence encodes CASSLIETQYF.